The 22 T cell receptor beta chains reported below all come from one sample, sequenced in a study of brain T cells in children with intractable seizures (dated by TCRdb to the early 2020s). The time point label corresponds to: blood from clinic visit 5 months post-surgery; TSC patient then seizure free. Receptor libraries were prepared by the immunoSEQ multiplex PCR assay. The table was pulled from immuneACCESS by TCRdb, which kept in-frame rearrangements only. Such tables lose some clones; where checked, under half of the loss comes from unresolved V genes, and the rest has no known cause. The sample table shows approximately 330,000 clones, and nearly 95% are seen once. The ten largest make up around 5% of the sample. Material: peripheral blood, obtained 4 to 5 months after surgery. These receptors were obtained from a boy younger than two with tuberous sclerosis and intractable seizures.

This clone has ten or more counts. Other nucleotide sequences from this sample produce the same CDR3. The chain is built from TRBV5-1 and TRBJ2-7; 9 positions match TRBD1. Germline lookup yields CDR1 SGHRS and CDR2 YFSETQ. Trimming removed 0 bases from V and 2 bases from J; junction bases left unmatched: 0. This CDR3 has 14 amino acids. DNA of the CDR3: TGCGCCAGCAGCTTGGGACAGGGGGCCTACGAGCAGTACTTC. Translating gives CASSLGQGAYEQYF.

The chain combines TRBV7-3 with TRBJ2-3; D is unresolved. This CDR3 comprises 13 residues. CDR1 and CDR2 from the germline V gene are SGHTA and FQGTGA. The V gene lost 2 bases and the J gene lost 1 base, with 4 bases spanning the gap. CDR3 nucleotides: TGTGCCAGCAGCTTATTAGGCACAGATACGCAGTATTTT. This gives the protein CASSLLGTDTQYF. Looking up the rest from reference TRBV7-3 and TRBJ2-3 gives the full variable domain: GAGVSQTPSNKVTEKGKYVELRCDPISGHTALYWYRQSLGQGPEFLIYFQGTGAADDSGLPNDRFFAVRPEGSVSTLKIQRTERGDSAVYLCASSLLGTDTQYFGPGTRLTVL.

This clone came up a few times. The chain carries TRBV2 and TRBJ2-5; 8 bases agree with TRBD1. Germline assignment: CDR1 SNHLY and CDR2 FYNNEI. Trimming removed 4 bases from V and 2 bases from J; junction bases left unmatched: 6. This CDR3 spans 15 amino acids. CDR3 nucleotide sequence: TGTGCCAGCAGTGCTGACAGGGGTGGTCAAGAGACCCAGTACTTC. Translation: CASSADRGGQETQYF.

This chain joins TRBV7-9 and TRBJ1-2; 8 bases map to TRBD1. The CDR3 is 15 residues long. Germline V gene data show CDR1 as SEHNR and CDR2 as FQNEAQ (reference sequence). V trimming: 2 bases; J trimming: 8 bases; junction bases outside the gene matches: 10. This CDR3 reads CASSLRTGLLDGYTF. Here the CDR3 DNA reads TGTGCCAGCAGCTTACGGACAGGGTTACTTGACGGCTACACCTTC.

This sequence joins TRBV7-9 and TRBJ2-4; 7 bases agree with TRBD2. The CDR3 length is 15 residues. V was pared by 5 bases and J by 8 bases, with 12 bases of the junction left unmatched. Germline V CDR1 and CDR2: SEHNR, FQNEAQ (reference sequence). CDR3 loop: CASSLNGGSKDIQYF. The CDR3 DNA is TGTGCCAGCAGCCTGAACGGGGGGTCCAAGGACATTCAGTACTTC. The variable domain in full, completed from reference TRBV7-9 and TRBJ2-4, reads DTGVSQNPRHKITKRGQNVTFRCDPISEHNRLYWYRQTLGQGPEFLTYFQNEAQLEKSRLLSDRFSAERPKGSFSTLEIQRTEQGDSAMYLCASSLNGGSKDIQYFGAGTRLSVL.

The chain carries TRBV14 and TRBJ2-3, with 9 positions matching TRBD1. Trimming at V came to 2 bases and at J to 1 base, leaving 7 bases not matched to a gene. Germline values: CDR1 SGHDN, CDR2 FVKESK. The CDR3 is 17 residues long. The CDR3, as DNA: TGTGCCAGCAGCCAATACAGGGGGCAAAGGGGCACAGATACGCAGTATTTT. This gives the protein CASSQYRGQRGTDTQYF.

The CDR3: CASSPHGRDTGELFF. The CDR3 DNA sequence: TGTGCCAGTAGTCCCCACGGGAGGGACACCGGGGAGCTGTTTTTT. The V gene is TRBV19, the J gene TRBJ2-2; 8 positions match TRBD2. V was clipped by 5 bases and J by 3 bases; unmatched bases: 5. Per germline, CDR1 LNHDA and CDR2 SQIVND (reference sequence). This CDR3 contains 15 residues.

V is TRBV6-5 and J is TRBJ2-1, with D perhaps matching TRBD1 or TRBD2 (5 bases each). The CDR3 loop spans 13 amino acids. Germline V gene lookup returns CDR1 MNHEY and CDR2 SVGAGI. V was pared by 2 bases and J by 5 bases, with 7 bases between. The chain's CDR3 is CASSYGGDNEQFF. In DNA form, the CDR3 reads TGTGCCAGCAGTTACGGGGGAGACAATGAGCAGTTCTTC.

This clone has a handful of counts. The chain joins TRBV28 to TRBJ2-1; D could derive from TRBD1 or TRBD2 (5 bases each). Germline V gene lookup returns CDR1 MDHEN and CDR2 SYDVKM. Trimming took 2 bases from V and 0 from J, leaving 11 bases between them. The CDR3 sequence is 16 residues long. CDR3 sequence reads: CASSLIWDGSYNEQFF. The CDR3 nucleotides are TGTGCCAGCAGTTTAATCTGGGACGGCTCCTACAATGAGCAGTTCTTC.

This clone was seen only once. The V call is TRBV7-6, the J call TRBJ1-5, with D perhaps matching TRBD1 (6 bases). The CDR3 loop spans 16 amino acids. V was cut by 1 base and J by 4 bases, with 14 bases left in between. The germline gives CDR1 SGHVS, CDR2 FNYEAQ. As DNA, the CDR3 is TGTGCCAGCAGCTTAGGACCCCGGGACAAGAATCAGCCCCAGCATTTT. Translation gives CASSLGPRDKNQPQHF.

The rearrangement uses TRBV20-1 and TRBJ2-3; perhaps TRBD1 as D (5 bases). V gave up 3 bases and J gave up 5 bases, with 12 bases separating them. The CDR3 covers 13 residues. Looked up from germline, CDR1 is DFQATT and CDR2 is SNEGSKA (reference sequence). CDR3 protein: CSASFQGGDTQYF. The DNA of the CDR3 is TGCAGTGCTAGTTTCCAGGGTGGAGATACGCAGTATTTT.

The CDR3 DNA is TGTGCCAGCAGTTTGAGTGTGGCCGGGGAGCTGTTTTTT. Translation gives CASSLSVAGELFF. This rearrangement joins TRBV28 to TRBJ2-2; D call uncertain. There are 13 residues in the CDR3. Trimming removed 3 bases from V and 6 bases from J, with 8 bases in between. Germline CDR1 MDHEN, CDR2 SYDVKM. The full variable domain, in which reference TRBV28 and TRBJ2-2 provide the parts outside the CDR3, is DVKVTQSSRYLVKRTGEKVFLECVQDMDHENMFWYRQDPGLGLRLIYFSYDVKMKEKGDIPEGYSVSREKKERFSLILESASTNQTSMYLCASSLSVAGELFFGEGSRLTVL.

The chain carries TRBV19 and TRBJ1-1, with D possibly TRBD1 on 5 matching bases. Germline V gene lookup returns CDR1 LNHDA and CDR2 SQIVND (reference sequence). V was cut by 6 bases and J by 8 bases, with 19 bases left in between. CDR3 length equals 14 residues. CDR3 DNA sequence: TGTGCCAGTAGACCTTTGTTGGACAACGAAGAAGCTTTCTTT. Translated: CASRPLLDNEEAFF.

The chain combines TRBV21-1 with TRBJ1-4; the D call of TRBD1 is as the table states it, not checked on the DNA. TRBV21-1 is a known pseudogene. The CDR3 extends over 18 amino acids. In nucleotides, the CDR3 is TGTGCCAGCAGCAAAACAAACAGGGATGCGGCAACTAATGAAAAACTGTTTTTT. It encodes CASSKTNRDAATNEKLFF.

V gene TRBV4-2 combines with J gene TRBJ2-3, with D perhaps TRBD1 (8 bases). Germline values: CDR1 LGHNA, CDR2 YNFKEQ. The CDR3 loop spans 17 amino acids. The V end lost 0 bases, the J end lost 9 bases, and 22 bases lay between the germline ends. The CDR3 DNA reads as TGTGCCAGCAGCCAAGACTTGGCAGGGGGCTCGCGGGGGACGCAGTATTTT. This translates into CASSQDLAGGSRGTQYF.

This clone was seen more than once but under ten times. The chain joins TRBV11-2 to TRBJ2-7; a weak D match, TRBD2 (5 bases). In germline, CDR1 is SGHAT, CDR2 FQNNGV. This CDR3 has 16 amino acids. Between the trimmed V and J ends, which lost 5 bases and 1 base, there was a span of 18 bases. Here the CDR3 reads CASSQPRGGRSYEQYF. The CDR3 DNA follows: TGTGCCAGCAGCCAACCACGAGGAGGAAGGTCCTACGAGCAGTACTTC.

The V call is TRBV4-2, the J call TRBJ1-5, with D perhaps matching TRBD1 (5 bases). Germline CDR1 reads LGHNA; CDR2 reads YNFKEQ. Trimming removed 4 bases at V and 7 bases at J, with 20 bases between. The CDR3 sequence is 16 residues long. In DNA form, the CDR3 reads TGTGCCAGCAGCCCCACCGGCGCAGGGATAGGCCAGCCCCAGCATTTT. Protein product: CASSPTGAGIGQPQHF.

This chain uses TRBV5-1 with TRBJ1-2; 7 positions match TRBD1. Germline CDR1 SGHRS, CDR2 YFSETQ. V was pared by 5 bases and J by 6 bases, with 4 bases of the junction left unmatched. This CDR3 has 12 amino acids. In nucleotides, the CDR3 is TGCGCCAGCAGAGACAGGGCCCATGGCTACACCTTC. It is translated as CASRDRAHGYTF.

Here the CDR3 reads CASSELGQTKMNTEAFF. Here the CDR3 DNA reads TGTGCCAGCAGTGAATTGGGACAGACAAAAATGAACACTGAAGCTTTCTTT. The J gene is TRBJ1-1, the V gene TRBV2; 7 bases map to TRBD1. This CDR3 comprises 17 residues. The V and J ends lost 2 bases and 0 bases, in that order; junction bases with no gene match: 9. Germline CDR1 SNHLY, CDR2 FYNNEI.

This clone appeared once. CDR3 DNA sequence: TGCAGCGTCCAGGGAAACTACGAGCAGTACTTC. Translated, it gives CSVQGNYEQYF. V and J are TRBV29-1 and TRBJ2-7; D might be TRBD1 (5 bases). Trimming shortened V by 6 bases and J by 3 bases, and 9 bases separated the two germline ends. This CDR3 contains 11 residues. CDR1 is SQVTM, CDR2 ANQGSEA, per germline.

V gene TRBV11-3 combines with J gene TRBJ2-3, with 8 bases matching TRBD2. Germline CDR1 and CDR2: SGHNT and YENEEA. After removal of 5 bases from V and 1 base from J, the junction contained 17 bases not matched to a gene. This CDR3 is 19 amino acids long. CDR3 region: CASSNGLAGGPWGTDTQYF. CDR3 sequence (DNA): TGTGCCAGCAGCAACGGACTAGCTGGAGGGCCGTGGGGCACAGATACGCAGTATTTT.

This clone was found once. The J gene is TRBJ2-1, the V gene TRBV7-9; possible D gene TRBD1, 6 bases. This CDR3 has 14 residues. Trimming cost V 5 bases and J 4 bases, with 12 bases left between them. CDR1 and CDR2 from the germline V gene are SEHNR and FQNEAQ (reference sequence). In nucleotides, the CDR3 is TGTGCCAGCAGCCACCGGGACACGTACAATGAGCAGTTCTTC. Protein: CASSHRDTYNEQFF.